The clone carrying this T cell receptor (beta chain) was seen more than once but under ten times. Its antigen is currently unknown. This sample stems from a study of T cell repertoires in aging, cancer and after chemotherapy. Study observations and caveats: Loss of evenness, beyond lost richness, contributed to age-related TCR diversity decline in cancer patients.

Peripheral blood genomic DNA, not sorted cells or RNA, was the template. Rearranged V-D-J TRB sequences were amplified with a mixed TRB-A/B primer pool. TCRdb recomputed calls from the multiplex PCR reads with MiXCR, one row per CDR3 protein. The repertoire includes about 5,000 distinct CDR3 sequences, less than 30% of them detected once, and roughly 10% sits in the top ten. This CDR3 spans 14 amino acids. CDR1 MDHEN and CDR2 SYDVKM come from the germline V gene. V shed 1 base and J shed 4 bases, with 7 bases lying between them. The material sequenced was blood. The clonotype was recovered from a human donor with a solid tumor. V gene TRBV28 combines with J gene TRBJ1-4; tentative D call: TRBD1 (6 bases). Here the CDR3 DNA reads TGTGCCAGCAGTTTATCAGGGGTTAATGAAAAACTGTTTTTT. Its translation is CASSLSGVNEKLFF.